The 27 T cell receptor beta chains listed next were all sequenced from one sample in a study of blood T cells in healthy people across ages. A second 7 to 11 cycle PCR used barcoded and J-beta primers. One entry per CDR3 protein, called by TCRdb with MiXCR from the 5' RACE reads. This table has approximately 940,000 distinct CDR3 sequences, about 48% appearing once. Input material: blood. All receptors derive from a young man in good health.

The table lists this clonotype with many counts. The CDR3 region is CSARYRGNQPQHF. CDR3 coding DNA: TGCAGTGCTAGATACAGGGGCAATCAGCCCCAGCATTTT. The chain uses TRBV20-1 and TRBJ1-5; D may be TRBD1 (6 bases). From germline, CDR1 is DFQATT and CDR2 SNEGSKA (reference sequence). The CDR3 has 13 amino acids. V gave up 2 bases and J gave up 2 bases, with 7 bases separating them.

V usage is TRBV15 and J usage is TRBJ2-7; D may be TRBD1 (6 bases). The V end was cut by 6 bases, the J end by 12 bases, with 27 bases between. This CDR3 comprises 15 residues. Germline V CDR1 and CDR2: LNHNV, YYDKDF (reference sequence). Here the CDR3 reads CATRPLTGIEETRYF. CDR3 nucleotide sequence: TGTGCCACCAGACCTCTCACAGGGATTGAAGAGACCCGGTACTTC.

This clonotype was seen more than once but under ten times. The chain links TRBV20-1 to TRBJ2-3, with D uncertain. This CDR3 comprises 14 residues. Germline CDR1 reads DFQATT; CDR2 reads SNEGSKA (reference sequence). Deletions cut 3 bases from V and 0 bases from J, with 10 bases between. The CDR3 sequence: CSASIALSTDTQYF. In nucleotides, the CDR3 is TGCAGTGCTAGTATAGCCCTCAGCACAGATACGCAGTATTTT.

V is TRBV11-2 and J is TRBJ2-7; 10 nucleotides agree with TRBD2. V lost 7 bases to trimming and J lost 0 bases; unmatched junction nucleotides: 15. The CDR3 has 18 residues. Germline V gives CDR1 SGHAT, CDR2 FQNNGV. CDR3 coding DNA: TGTGCCAGCACCATCTCGGGTCCTCAGCGGGGGGGCTCCTACGAGCAGTACTTC. Amino acid sequence: CASTISGPQRGGSYEQYF. Variable domain in full (rest from reference TRBV11-2 and TRBJ2-7): EAGVAQSPRYKIIEKRQSVAFWCNPISGHATLYWYQQILGQGPKLLIQFQNNGVVDDSQLPKDRFSAERLKGVDSTLKIQPAKLEDSAVYLCASTISGPQRGGSYEQYFGPGTRLTVT.

This chain connects TRBV7-6 to TRBJ2-1; D gene ambiguous. The germline V and J ends were trimmed by 5 bases and 7 bases, with 9 bases remaining between them. The CDR3 is 12 amino acids. The germline V gene has CDR1 SGHVS and CDR2 FNYEAQ. The CDR3: CASSKTLNEQFF. CDR3 in DNA: TGTGCCAGCAGCAAGACCCTTAATGAGCAGTTCTTC.

The gene calls are TRBV28 and TRBJ2-1, with a possible D match to TRBD2 (7 bases). The germline V gene has CDR1 MDHEN and CDR2 SYDVKM. The CDR3 length is 16 residues. V lost 5 bases, J lost 0 bases, and 14 bases lay in between. The chain's CDR3 is CASSPLAGASYNEQFF. The CDR3 DNA follows: TGTGCCAGCAGTCCATTGGCGGGGGCCTCCTACAATGAGCAGTTCTTC.

This clonotype was observed a handful of times. The V call is TRBV3-1, the J call TRBJ2-1, with D unclear. The CDR3 loop spans 13 amino acids. Germline lookup yields CDR1 LGHDT and CDR2 YNNKEL (reference sequence). V lost 1 base to trimming and J lost 7 bases, with 8 bases between them. The CDR3, as DNA: TGTGCCAGCAGCCAAGGTAAAGTAAATGAGCAGTTCTTC. This encodes CASSQGKVNEQFF.

The chain joins TRBV28 to TRBJ2-2; possible D gene TRBD1, 8 bases. This CDR3 has 15 amino acids. In germline, CDR1 is MDHEN, CDR2 SYDVKM. The germline V and J ends were trimmed by 5 bases and 5 bases, with 15 bases remaining between them. The CDR3 DNA reads TGTGCCAGCAGTCTGTTACAGGGGGGGACCGGGGAGCTGTTTTTT. As protein: CASSLLQGGTGELFF. Together with reference TRBV28 and TRBJ2-2, the CDR3 gives the full variable domain: DVKVTQSSRYLVKRTGEKVFLECVQDMDHENMFWYRQDPGLGLRLIYFSYDVKMKEKGDIPEGYSVSREKKERFSLILESASTNQTSMYLCASSLLQGGTGELFFGEGSRLTVL.

This clonotype was counted only a few times. The CDR3, as DNA: TGTGCCAGCAGCTTCGACGGGACGGGATCCTACAATGAGCAGTTCTTC. Its protein product is CASSFDGTGSYNEQFF. The chain uses TRBV6-2 or TRBV6-3 and TRBJ2-1; D tentatively reads TRBD1 or TRBD2 (5 bases each). Per the germline V gene, CDR1 is MNHEY and CDR2 is SVGEGT. Trimming removed 6 bases at V and 1 base at J, with 16 bases between. The CDR3 is made up of 16 amino acids.

The rearrangement joins TRBV29-1 to TRBJ2-3; D uncertain. This CDR3 has 13 residues. V lost 1 base and J 2 bases, leaving 7 bases between the germline ends. In germline, CDR1 is SQVTM, CDR2 ANQGSEA. CDR3 in amino acids: CSVEGLPTDTQYF. The CDR3 DNA reads TGCAGCGTTGAAGGTCTTCCCACAGATACGCAGTATTTT.

The rearrangement links TRBV9 to TRBJ1-1; no clear D. This CDR3 comprises 14 residues. Germline V gene lookup returns CDR1 SGDLS and CDR2 YYNGEE. Between the trimmed V and J ends, which lost 0 bases and 3 bases, there was a span of 9 bases. CDR3 in amino acids: CASSVAARDTEAFF. The CDR3 coding sequence is TGTGCCAGCAGCGTAGCGGCGAGGGACACTGAAGCTTTCTTT.

The chain recombines TRBV30 with TRBJ2-3; D gene uncertain. Germline CDR1 and CDR2: GTSNPN and SVGIG (reference sequence). The V and J ends lost 3 bases and 10 bases respectively, with 14 bases between them. The CDR3 contains 12 residues. CDR3 in DNA: TGTGCCTGGAGAGCCACTGGCAGTGCGCAGTATTTT. This gives the protein CAWRATGSAQYF.

This clonotype was detected a few times. The CDR3 loop reads CASSLEGRGRHEQYF. The CDR3 nucleotides are TGCGCCAGCAGCTTGGAAGGCAGGGGTAGACACGAGCAGTACTTC. V gene TRBV5-1 combines with J gene TRBJ2-7; possibly TRBD1 for D (6 bases). V lost 0 bases and J 5 bases, leaving 15 bases between the germline ends. Germline V lookup: CDR1 SGHRS, CDR2 YFSETQ. This CDR3 region has 15 residues.

A few counts support this clonotype. V usage is TRBV6-5 and J usage is TRBJ2-5; TRBD1 matches 10 bases. This CDR3 is built from 13 residues. Per the germline V gene, CDR1 is MNHEY and CDR2 is SVGAGI. J was trimmed by 4 bases and V by 9 bases; bases with no gene match: 5. CDR3 DNA: TGTGCCAGTCAAGGGACAGGGGTAGAGACCCAGTACTTC. This sequence encodes CASQGTGVETQYF.

This clonotype has a handful of counts. This chain joins TRBV24-1 and TRBJ2-5; D possibly corresponds to TRBD1 (6 bases). The germline V gene has CDR1 KGHDR and CDR2 SFDVKD. V lost 1 base and J lost 4, with 12 bases in between. CDR3 length: 15 residues. This chain's CDR3 is CATSDLNGQRETQYF. CDR3 coding DNA: TGTGCCACCAGTGATTTAAACGGACAGAGAGAGACCCAGTACTTC.

The chain couples TRBV7-9 to TRBJ2-3; D gene uncertain. This CDR3 is 14 amino acids long. The germline V gene encodes CDR1 SEHNR and CDR2 FQNEAQ (reference sequence). Between the trimmed V and J ends, which lost 9 bases and 4 bases, there was a span of 17 bases. CDR3 region: CARSGPRRSDTQYF. In nucleotides, the CDR3 is TGTGCCAGATCCGGACCCCGTCGATCAGATACGCAGTATTTT.

The rearrangement joins TRBV4-1 to TRBJ1-5; D ambiguous. This CDR3 comprises 14 residues. Trimming cost V 1 base and J 5 bases, with 9 bases left between them. Germline V lookup: CDR1 MGHRA, CDR2 YSYEKL. Here the CDR3 DNA reads TGCGCCAGCAGCCAAGGTATACCAGATCAGCCCCAGCATTTT. This gives the protein CASSQGIPDQPQHF.

The chain has TRBV7-2 and TRBJ1-2; 9 bases map to TRBD1. V trimming: 5 bases; J trimming: 4 bases; junction bases outside the gene matches: 8. This CDR3 has 15 amino acids. Germline lookup yields CDR1 SGHTA and CDR2 FQGNSA. In nucleotides, the CDR3 is TGTGCCAGCAGCCCCGGGGGACAGGGTGGCTATGGCTACACCTTC. It translates to CASSPGGQGGYGYTF.

The chain is built from TRBV29-1 and TRBJ2-1, with D possibly being TRBD1 (6 bases). The CDR3 extends over 15 amino acids. V lost 1 base to trimming and J lost 4 bases, with 14 bases between them. Germline values: CDR1 SQVTM, CDR2 ANQGSEA. CDR3: CSVEGQAERYNEQFF. As DNA, the CDR3 is TGCAGCGTTGAAGGACAGGCCGAACGGTACAATGAGCAGTTCTTC.

V gene TRBV5-1 combines with J gene TRBJ2-1; 8 bases line up with TRBD2. Trimming removed 4 bases from V and 0 bases from J; junction bases left unmatched: 3. CDR1 and CDR2 (germline): SGHRS, YFSETQ. The CDR3 runs to 15 residues. The CDR3 DNA is TGCGCCAGCAGCCGAGCGGGGGTCTCCTACAATGAGCAGTTCTTC. Protein sequence: CASSRAGVSYNEQFF.

This clonotype appeared a few times. The gene calls are TRBV3-1 and TRBJ2-3, with 12 bases fitting TRBD2. The CDR3 loop spans 15 amino acids. V was pared by 5 bases and J by 10 bases, with 10 bases of the junction left unmatched. In germline, CDR1 is LGHDT, CDR2 YNNKEL (reference sequence). The CDR3 region is CASSGTSGWNIPQYF. Written as DNA, the CDR3 is TGTGCCAGCAGCGGGACTAGCGGGTGGAACATACCGCAGTATTTT.

This clonotype was seen only a few times. The rearrangement joins TRBV25-1 to TRBJ2-1, with 9 bases lining up with TRBD1. Germline CDR1 reads MGHDK; CDR2 reads SYGVNS. The CDR3 consists of 16 residues. The V gene end was trimmed by 3 bases and the J gene end by 9 bases; junction bases not matched to a gene: 12. CDR3 region: CASSDLGTGSGVEQFF. DNA of the CDR3: TGTGCCAGCAGTGATCTGGGGACAGGGTCAGGGGTTGAGCAGTTCTTC.

The chain joins TRBV10-3 to TRBJ2-1; the match to TRBD2 covers 9 bases. CDR1 and CDR2 (germline): ENHRY, SYGVKD. The V and J ends lost 0 bases and 4 bases, in that order; junction bases with no gene match: 7. The CDR3 runs to 17 residues. This chain's CDR3 is CAISESGLAGTYNEQFF. CDR3 coding DNA: TGTGCCATCAGTGAGTCAGGCCTAGCGGGGACATACAATGAGCAGTTCTTC.

V usage is TRBV4-3 and J usage is TRBJ2-1; TRBD2 matches at 10 bases. The CDR3 contains 17 residues. The germline gives CDR1 LGHNA, CDR2 YSLEER. The V and J ends lost 0 bases and 9 bases, in that order; junction bases with no gene match: 11. CDR3 sequence (DNA): TGCGCCAGCAGCCAAGAAACAAGCAGCGGGGGGGCAGGTGAGCAGTTCTTC. It codes for CASSQETSSGGAGEQFF.

This clonotype was observed a handful of times. The chain joins TRBV7-2 to TRBJ2-3; D remains unclear. The CDR3 extends over 15 amino acids. Trimming shortened V by 2 bases and J by 6 bases, and 15 bases separated the two germline ends. The germline V gene encodes CDR1 SGHTA and CDR2 FQGNSA. This CDR3 is CASSLRLVLADTQYF. Written as DNA, the CDR3 is TGTGCCAGCAGCTTAAGGCTAGTCCTGGCCGATACGCAGTATTTT.

This clonotype came up a few times. V is TRBV6-5 and J is TRBJ2-1; 11 bases align to TRBD2. V shed 6 bases and J 4 bases; nucleotides not matched to a gene: 8. The germline V gene has CDR1 MNHEY and CDR2 SVGAGI. The CDR3 runs to 16 residues. CDR3 residues: CASRRRGTSGYNEQFF. The CDR3 bases are TGTGCCAGCAGACGTAGAGGGACTAGCGGATACAATGAGCAGTTCTTC.

A few counts support this clonotype. The V gene is TRBV29-1, the J gene TRBJ2-7; tentative D call: TRBD1 (5 bases). From germline, CDR1 is SQVTM and CDR2 ANQGSEA. Trimming left V 6 bases short and J 2 bases short, with 17 bases between. The CDR3 extends over 14 amino acids. The CDR3 reads CSVGDRRRPYEQYF. For the CDR3, the DNA is TGCAGCGTGGGTGACAGACGACGTCCCTACGAGCAGTACTTC.